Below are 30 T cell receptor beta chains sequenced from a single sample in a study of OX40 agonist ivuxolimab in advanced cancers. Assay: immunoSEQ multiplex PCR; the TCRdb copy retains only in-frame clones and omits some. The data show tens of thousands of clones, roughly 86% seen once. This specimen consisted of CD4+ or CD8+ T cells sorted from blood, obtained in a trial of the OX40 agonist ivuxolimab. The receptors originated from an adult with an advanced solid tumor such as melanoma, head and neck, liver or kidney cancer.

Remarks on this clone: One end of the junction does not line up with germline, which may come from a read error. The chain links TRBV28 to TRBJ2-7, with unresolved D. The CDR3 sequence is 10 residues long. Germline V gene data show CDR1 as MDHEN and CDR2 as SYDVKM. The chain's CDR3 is CASSKDEQHF. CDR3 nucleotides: TGTGCCAGCAGTAAGGACGAGCAGCACTTC.

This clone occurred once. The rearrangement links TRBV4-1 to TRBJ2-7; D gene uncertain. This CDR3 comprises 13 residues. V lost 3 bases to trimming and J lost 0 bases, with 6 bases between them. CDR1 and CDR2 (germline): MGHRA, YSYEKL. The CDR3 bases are TGCGCCAGCAGCCACTTCGGCTCCTACGAGCAGTACTTC. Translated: CASSHFGSYEQYF.

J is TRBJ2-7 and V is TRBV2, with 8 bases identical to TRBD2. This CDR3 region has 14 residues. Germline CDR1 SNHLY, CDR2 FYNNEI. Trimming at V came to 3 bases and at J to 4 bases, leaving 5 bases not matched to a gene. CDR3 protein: CASSESGSHYEQYF. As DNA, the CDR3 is TGTGCCAGCAGTGAGAGCGGGAGTCATTACGAGCAGTACTTC.

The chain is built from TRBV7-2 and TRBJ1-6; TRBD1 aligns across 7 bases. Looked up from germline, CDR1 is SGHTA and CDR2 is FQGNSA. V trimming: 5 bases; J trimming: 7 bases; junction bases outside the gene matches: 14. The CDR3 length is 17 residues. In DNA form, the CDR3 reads TGTGCCAGCAGCGACCGGGACAGAGAGACGGGGAATTCACCCCTCCACTTT. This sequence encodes CASSDRDRETGNSPLHF.

The CDR3 is CASSLVGGGPSNEQFF. In DNA form, the CDR3 reads TGTGCCAGCAGCTTAGTTGGCGGGGGGCCTTCCAATGAGCAGTTCTTC. This sequence joins TRBV11-2 and TRBJ2-1; 8 bases line up with TRBD2. This CDR3 is built from 16 residues. J was trimmed by 6 bases and V by 1 base; bases with no gene match: 8. Looked up from germline, CDR1 is SGHAT and CDR2 is FQNNGV. Combining the CDR3 with reference TRBV11-2 and TRBJ2-1 gives the whole variable domain EAGVAQSPRYKIIEKRQSVAFWCNPISGHATLYWYQQILGQGPKLLIQFQNNGVVDDSQLPKDRFSAERLKGVDSTLKIQPAKLEDSAVYLCASSLVGGGPSNEQFFGPGTRLTVL.

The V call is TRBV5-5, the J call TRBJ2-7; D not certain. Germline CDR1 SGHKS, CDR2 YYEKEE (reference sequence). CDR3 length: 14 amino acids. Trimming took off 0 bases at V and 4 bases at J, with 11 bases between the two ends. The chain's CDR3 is CASSLAHGKYEQYF. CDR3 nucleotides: TGTGCCAGCAGCTTGGCTCACGGCAAATACGAGCAGTACTTC. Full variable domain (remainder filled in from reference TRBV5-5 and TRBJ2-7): DAGVTQSPTHLIKTRGQQVTLRCSPISGHKSVSWYQQVLGQGPQFIFQYYEKEERGRGNFPDRFSARQFPNYSSELNVNALLLGDSALYLCASSLAHGKYEQYFGPGTRLTVT.

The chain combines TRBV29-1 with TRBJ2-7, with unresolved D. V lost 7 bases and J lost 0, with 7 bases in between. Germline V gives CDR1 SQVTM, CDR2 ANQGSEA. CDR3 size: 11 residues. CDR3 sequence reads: CSEILSYEQYF. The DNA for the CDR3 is TGCAGCGAAATTCTCTCCTACGAGCAGTACTTC.

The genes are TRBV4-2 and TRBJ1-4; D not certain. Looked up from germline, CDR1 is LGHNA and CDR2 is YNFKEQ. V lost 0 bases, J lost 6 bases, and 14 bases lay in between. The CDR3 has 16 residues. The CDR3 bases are TGTGCCAGCAGCCAAGATGGTGGCATAAATTATGAAAAACTGTTTTTT. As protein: CASSQDGGINYEKLFF.

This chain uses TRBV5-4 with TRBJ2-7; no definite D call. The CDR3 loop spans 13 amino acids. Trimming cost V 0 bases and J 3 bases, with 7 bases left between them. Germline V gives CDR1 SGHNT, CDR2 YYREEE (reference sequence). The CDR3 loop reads CASSLEVDYEQYF. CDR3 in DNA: TGTGCCAGCAGCTTGGAGGTTGACTACGAGCAGTACTTC.

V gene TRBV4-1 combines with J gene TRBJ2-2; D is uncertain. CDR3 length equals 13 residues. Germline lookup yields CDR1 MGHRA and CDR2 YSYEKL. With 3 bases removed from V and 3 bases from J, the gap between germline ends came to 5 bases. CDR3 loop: CASSQTYTGELFF. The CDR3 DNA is TGCGCCAGCAGCCAGACTTACACCGGGGAGCTGTTTTTT.

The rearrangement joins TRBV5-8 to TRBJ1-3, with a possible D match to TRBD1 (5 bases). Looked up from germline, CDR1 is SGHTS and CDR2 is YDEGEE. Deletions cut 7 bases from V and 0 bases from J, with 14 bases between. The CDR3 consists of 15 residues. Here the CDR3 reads CASALGRGSGNTIYF. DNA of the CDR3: TGTGCCAGCGCGCTGGGAAGGGGCTCTGGAAACACCATATATTTT.

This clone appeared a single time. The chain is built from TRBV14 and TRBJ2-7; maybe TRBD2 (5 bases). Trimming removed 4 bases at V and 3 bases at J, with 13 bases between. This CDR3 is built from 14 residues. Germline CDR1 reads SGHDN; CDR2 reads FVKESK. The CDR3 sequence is CASSRSGEGYEQYF. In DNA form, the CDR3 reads TGTGCCAGCAGCCGTTCCGGAGAGGGCTACGAGCAGTACTTC.

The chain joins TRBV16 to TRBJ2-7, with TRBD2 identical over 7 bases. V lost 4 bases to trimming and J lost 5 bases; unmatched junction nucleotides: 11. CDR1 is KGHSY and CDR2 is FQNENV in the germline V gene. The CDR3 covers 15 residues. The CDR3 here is CASSPPRGSPHEQYF. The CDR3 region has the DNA TGTGCCAGCAGCCCCCCTCGCGGGAGCCCCCACGAGCAGTACTTC. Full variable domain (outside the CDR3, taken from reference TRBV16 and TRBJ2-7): GEEVAQTPKHLVRGEGQKAKLYCAPIKGHSYVFWYQQVLKNEFKFLISFQNENVFDETGMPKERFSAKCLPNSPCSLEIQATKLEDSAVYFCASSPPRGSPHEQYFGPGTRLTVT.

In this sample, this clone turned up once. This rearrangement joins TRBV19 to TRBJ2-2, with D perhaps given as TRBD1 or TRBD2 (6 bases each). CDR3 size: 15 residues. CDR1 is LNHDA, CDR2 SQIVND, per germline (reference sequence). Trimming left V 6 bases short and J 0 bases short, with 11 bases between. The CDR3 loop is CASSVGGPNTGELFF. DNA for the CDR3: TGTGCCAGTAGCGTGGGGGGCCCGAACACCGGGGAGCTGTTTTTT.

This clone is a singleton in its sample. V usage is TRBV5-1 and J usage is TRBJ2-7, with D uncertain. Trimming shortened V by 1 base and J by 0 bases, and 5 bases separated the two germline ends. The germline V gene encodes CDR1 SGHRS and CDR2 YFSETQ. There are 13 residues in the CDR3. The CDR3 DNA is TGCGCCAGCAGCTTGCAGGCCTCCTACGAGCAGTACTTC. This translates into CASSLQASYEQYF.

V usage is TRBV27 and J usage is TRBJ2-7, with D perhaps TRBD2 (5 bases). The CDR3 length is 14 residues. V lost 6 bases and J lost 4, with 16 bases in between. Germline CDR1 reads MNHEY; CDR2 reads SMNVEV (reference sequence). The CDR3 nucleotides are TGTGCCAGCAGAGCCGGGCCCGGGGAATACGAGCAGTACTTC. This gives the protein CASRAGPGEYEQYF.

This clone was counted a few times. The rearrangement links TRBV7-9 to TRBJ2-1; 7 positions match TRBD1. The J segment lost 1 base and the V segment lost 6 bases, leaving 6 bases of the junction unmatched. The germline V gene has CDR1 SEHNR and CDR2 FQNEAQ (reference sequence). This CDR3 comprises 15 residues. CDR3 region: CASSSRDSSYNEQFF. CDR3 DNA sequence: TGTGCCAGCAGTTCTAGGGACAGTTCCTACAATGAGCAGTTCTTC. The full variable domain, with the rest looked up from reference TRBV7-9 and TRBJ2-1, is DTGVSQNPRHKITKRGQNVTFRCDPISEHNRLYWYRQTLGQGPEFLTYFQNEAQLEKSRLLSDRFSAERPKGSFSTLEIQRTEQGDSAMYLCASSSRDSSYNEQFFGPGTRLTVL.

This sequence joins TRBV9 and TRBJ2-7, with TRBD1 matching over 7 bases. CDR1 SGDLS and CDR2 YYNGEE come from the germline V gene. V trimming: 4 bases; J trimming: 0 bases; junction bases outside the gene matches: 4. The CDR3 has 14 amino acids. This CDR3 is CASSTGTDSYEQYF. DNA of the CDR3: TGTGCCAGCAGCACCGGGACAGACTCCTACGAGCAGTACTTC.

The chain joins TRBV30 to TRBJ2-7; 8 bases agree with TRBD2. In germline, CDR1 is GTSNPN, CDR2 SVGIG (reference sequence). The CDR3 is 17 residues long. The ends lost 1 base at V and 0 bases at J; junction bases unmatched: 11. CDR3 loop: CAWSGVAGPRSSYEQYF. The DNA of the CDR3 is TGTGCCTGGAGTGGAGTAGCGGGACCCAGGAGCTCCTACGAGCAGTACTTC. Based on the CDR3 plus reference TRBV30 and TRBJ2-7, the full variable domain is SQTIHQWPATLVQPVGSPLSLECTVEGTSNPNLYWYRQAAGRGLQLLFYSVGIGQISSEVPQNLSASRPQDRQFILSSKKLLLSDSGFYLCAWSGVAGPRSSYEQYFGPGTRLTVT.

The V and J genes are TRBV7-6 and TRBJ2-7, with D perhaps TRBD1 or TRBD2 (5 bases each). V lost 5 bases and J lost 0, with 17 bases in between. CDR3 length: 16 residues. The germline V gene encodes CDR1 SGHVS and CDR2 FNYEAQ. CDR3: CASSPMRGESSYEQYF. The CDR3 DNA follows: TGTGCCAGCAGCCCGATGCGAGGGGAAAGCTCCTACGAGCAGTACTTC.

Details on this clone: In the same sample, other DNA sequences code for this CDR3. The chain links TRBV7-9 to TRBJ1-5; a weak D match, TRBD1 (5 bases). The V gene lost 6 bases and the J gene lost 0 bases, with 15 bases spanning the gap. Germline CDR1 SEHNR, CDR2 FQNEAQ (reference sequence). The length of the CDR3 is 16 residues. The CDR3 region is CASSLSSGGSNQPQHF. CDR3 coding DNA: TGTGCCAGCAGTTTGTCATCCGGGGGTAGCAATCAGCCCCAGCATTTT.

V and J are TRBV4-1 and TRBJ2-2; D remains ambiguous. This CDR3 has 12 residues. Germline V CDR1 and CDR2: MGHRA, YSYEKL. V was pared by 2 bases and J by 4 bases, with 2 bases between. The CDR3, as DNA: TGCGCCAGCAGCCAAACCACCGGGGAGCTGTTTTTT. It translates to CASSQTTGELFF.

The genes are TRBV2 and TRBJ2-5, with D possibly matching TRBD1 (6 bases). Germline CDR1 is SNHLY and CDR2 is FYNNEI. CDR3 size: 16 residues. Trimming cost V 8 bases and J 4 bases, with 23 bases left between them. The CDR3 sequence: CASGALQGMKGETQYF. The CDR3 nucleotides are TGTGCCAGCGGGGCTCTACAGGGAATGAAGGGAGAGACCCAGTACTTC.

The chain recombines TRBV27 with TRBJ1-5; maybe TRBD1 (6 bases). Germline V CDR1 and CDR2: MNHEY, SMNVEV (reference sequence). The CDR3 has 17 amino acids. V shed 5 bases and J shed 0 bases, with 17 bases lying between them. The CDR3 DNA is TGTGCCAGCAGTCCGGGACATCCTGCCTATAGCAATCAGCCCCAGCATTTT. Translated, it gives CASSPGHPAYSNQPQHF.

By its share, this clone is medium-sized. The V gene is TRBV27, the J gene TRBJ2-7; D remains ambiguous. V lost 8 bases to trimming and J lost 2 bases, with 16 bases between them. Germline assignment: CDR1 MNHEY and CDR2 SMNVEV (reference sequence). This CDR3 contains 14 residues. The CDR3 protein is CASGSRRRAYEQYF. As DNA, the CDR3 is TGTGCCAGCGGGTCTCGAAGGAGAGCCTACGAGCAGTACTTC.

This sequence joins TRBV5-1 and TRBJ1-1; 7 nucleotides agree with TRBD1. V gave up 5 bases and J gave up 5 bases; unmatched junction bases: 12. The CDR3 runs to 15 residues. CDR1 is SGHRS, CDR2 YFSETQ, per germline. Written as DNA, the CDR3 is TGCGCCAGCAGTAGCACCTACCAGGGGGGAACTGAAGCTTTCTTT. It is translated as CASSSTYQGGTEAFF.

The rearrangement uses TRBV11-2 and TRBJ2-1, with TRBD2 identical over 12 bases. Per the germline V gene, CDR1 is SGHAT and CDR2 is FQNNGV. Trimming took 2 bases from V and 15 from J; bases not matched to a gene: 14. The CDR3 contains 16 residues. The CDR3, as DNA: TGTGCCAGCAGCTTACCCGGACTAGCGGGATACCAGGGGGGGTTCTTC. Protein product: CASSLPGLAGYQGGFF.

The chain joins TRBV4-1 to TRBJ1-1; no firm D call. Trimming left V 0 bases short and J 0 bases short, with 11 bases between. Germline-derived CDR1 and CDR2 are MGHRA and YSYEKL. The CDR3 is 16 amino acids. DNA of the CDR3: TGCGCCAGCAGCCAAGATTGGGGAAACATGAACACTGAAGCTTTCTTT. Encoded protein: CASSQDWGNMNTEAFF.

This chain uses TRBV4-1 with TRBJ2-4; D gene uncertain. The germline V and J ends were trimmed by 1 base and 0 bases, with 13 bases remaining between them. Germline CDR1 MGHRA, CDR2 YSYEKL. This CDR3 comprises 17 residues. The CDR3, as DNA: TGCGCCAGCAGCCAAGGGATATCGAGTCTAGCCAAAAACATTCAGTACTTC. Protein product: CASSQGISSLAKNIQYF.

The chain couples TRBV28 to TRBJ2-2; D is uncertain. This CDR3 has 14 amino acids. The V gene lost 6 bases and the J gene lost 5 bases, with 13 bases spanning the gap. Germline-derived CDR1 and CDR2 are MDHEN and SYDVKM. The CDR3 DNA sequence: TGTGCCAGCAGCTTAGATGGGGAAACCGGGGAGCTGTTTTTT. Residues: CASSLDGETGELFF.